This TCR beta chain comes out of a study of blood T cell repertoires in COVID-19. Study at large: Acute-phase and convalescent COVID-19 samples originated in the United States, Italy and Spain. PBMCs, B-cell-depleted T cells, or T cells were the source of the cDNA or gDNA that made up the material.

The authors' processing: Researchers report that nucleated cell counts were estimated from reference gene primer amplification. Profiled with immunoSEQ multiplex PCR; TCRdb holds only in-frame clones, not every one. From that table come the V and J calls and clone size; the DNA was used to work out D and trimming. The repertoire holds 250,000 to 350,000 clones, with around nine tenths as singletons. The receptor was isolated from a woman aged 60-75 years with acute or convalescent COVID-19. Material: peripheral blood.

The CDR3 bases are TGTGCCAGCAGCCAAGAAGGGTGGGGAGCAACTAATGAAAAACTGTTTTTT. It encodes CASSQEGWGATNEKLFF. The chain is built from TRBV14 and TRBJ1-4, with no clear D. The CDR3 covers 17 residues. V was shortened by 0 bases and J by 0 bases, with 11 bases between the two germline ends. Germline V CDR1 and CDR2: SGHDN, FVKESK.